Listed below are T cell receptor beta chains from one sample, sequenced in a study of shared clonotypes between healthy human individuals. Sequencing used immunoSEQ multiplex PCR; TCRdb keeps in-frame clones, though not all of them. This table has millions of clones, more than 85% appearing once. Material for sequencing was naive CD4+ T cells from PBMCs. The origin of the receptors is a man younger than 30 in good health. Some clones in this sample may be carry-over from other donors' samples. Each CDR3 is given with its conserved first and last residue. D genes are given only for firm matches. Expanded clones get a size class; other rows say once, few or many, or leave the size out.

d_gene: -
len: 13
v_gene: TRBV5-8
abundance: -
j_gene: TRBJ1-2
CDR3nt: TGTGCCAGCAGAAGGTTCTTCTCTTATGGCTACACCTTC
CDR3aa: CASRRFFSYGYTF

d_gene: -
len: 15
v_gene: TRBV5-1
abundance: -
j_gene: TRBJ2-1
CDR3nt: TGCGCCAGCAGGGGTGGTCCCCCTTTATACAATGAGCAGTTCTTC
CDR3aa: CASRGGPPLYNEQFF

d_gene: -
len: 11
v_gene: TRBV30
abundance: -
j_gene: TRBJ2-7
CDR3nt: TGTGCCTGGAGATCGACATCGGAGCAGTACTTC
CDR3aa: CAWRSTSEQYF

d_gene: TRBD2
len: 17
v_gene: TRBV7-9
abundance: -
j_gene: TRBJ2-1
CDR3nt: TGTGCCAGCAGCCCTCCTAGCGGGAGACGGATCTACAATGAGCAGTTCTTC
CDR3aa: CASSPPSGRRIYNEQFF

d_gene: -
len: 12
v_gene: TRBV5-8
abundance: -
j_gene: TRBJ1-5
CDR3nt: TGTGCCAGCAGCTTTGGAGGTCAGCCCCAGCATTTT
CDR3aa: CASSFGGQPQHF

d_gene: TRBD2
len: 15
v_gene: TRBV27
abundance: -
j_gene: TRBJ2-1
CDR3nt: TGTGCCAGCTCAAAACCAGGGACTAGTCACAATGAGCAGTTCTTC
CDR3aa: CASSKPGTSHNEQFF

d_gene: TRBD1
len: 15
v_gene: TRBV28
abundance: once
j_gene: TRBJ2-7
CDR3nt: TGTGCCAGCAGACTCCGGGACAGGGGGCGCGGAGAGGAGTACTTC
CDR3aa: CASRLRDRGRGEEYF

d_gene: -
len: 15
v_gene: TRBV6-1
abundance: -
j_gene: TRBJ2-2
CDR3nt: TGTGCCAGCAGTCCGACTCTCGTAAACACCGGGGAGCTGTTTTTT
CDR3aa: CASSPTLVNTGELFF

d_gene: TRBD1
len: 18
v_gene: TRBV7-3
abundance: -
j_gene: TRBJ1-5
CDR3nt: TGTGCCAGCGATATCTCCCGACAGGGAGTATATAGCAATCAGCCCCAGCATTTT
CDR3aa: CASDISRQGVYSNQPQHF

d_gene: -
len: 15
v_gene: TRBV6-1
abundance: -
j_gene: TRBJ1-4
CDR3nt: TGTGCCAGCAGTGAAGATGGTCGGGGGAGTGAAAAACTGTTTTTT
CDR3aa: CASSEDGRGSEKLFF

d_gene: -
len: 17
v_gene: TRBV2
abundance: -
j_gene: TRBJ2-3
CDR3nt: TGTGCCAGCAGTGACAGGGCAGGTGTTTCTAGCACAGATACGCAGTATTTT
CDR3aa: CASSDRAGVSSTDTQYF

d_gene: -
len: 14
v_gene: TRBV5-1
abundance: -
j_gene: TRBJ2-1
CDR3nt: TGCGCCAGCAGCTTGGCGGGTAGTAGTCGTGAGCAGTTCTTC
CDR3aa: CASSLAGSSREQFF

d_gene: -
len: 14
v_gene: TRBV6-1
abundance: -
j_gene: TRBJ1-1
CDR3nt: TGTGCCAGCAGTGAGGGGGCGCCGGTCACTGAAGCTTTCTTT
CDR3aa: CASSEGAPVTEAFF

d_gene: -
len: 14
v_gene: TRBV28
abundance: once
j_gene: TRBJ2-6
CDR3nt: TGTGCCAGCAGTTCCCCAGCCGGGGCCAACGTCCTGACTTTC
CDR3aa: CASSSPAGANVLTF

d_gene: -
len: 16
v_gene: TRBV10-1
abundance: -
j_gene: TRBJ2-3
CDR3nt: TGCGCCAGCAAGAAACTGGCAATCCCCCGCACAGATACGCAGTATTTT
CDR3aa: CASKKLAIPRTDTQYF

d_gene: -
len: 15
v_gene: TRBV5-1
abundance: -
j_gene: TRBJ2-7
CDR3nt: TGCGCCAGCAGCTTCAAGAGTCCCAGCTCCTACGAGCAGTACTTC
CDR3aa: CASSFKSPSSYEQYF

d_gene: -
len: 15
v_gene: TRBV2
abundance: -
j_gene: TRBJ1-2
CDR3nt: TGTGCCAGCAGTGTAGGTACAGTATTTTTTGATGGCTACACCTTC
CDR3aa: CASSVGTVFFDGYTF

d_gene: TRBD1
len: 15
v_gene: TRBV18
abundance: -
j_gene: TRBJ2-1
CDR3nt: TGTGCCAGCTCACTCGGACAGGGATCCTACAATGAGCAGTTCTTC
CDR3aa: CASSLGQGSYNEQFF

d_gene: -
len: 11
v_gene: TRBV20-1
abundance: -
j_gene: TRBJ1-1
CDR3nt: TGCAGTGCTAGAGCAGGATTTGAAGCTTTCTTT
CDR3aa: CSARAGFEAFF

d_gene: TRBD1
len: 14
v_gene: TRBV28
abundance: -
j_gene: TRBJ2-7
CDR3nt: TGTGCCAGCAGAGGACAGGGACGGTCCTACGAGCAGTACTTC
CDR3aa: CASRGQGRSYEQYF

d_gene: -
len: 13
v_gene: TRBV15
abundance: -
j_gene: TRBJ1-4
CDR3nt: TGTGCCACCACCCGGGCCCTGGGGGAAAAACTGTTTTTT
CDR3aa: CATTRALGEKLFF

d_gene: -
len: 15
v_gene: TRBV7-9
abundance: -
j_gene: TRBJ2-7
CDR3nt: TGTGCCAGCAGCTCACCCAGCGGGTACTCCTACGAGCAGTACTTC
CDR3aa: CASSSPSGYSYEQYF

d_gene: TRBD2
len: 15
v_gene: TRBV5-4
abundance: few
j_gene: TRBJ2-1
CDR3nt: TGTGCCAGCAGCGCCGAGGGGAGGGCCTACAATGAGCAGTTCTTC
CDR3aa: CASSAEGRAYNEQFF

d_gene: -
len: 17
v_gene: TRBV28
abundance: -
j_gene: TRBJ1-6
CDR3nt: TGTGCCAGCAGTTTAAGTTCTGCGAGCTCCTATAATTCACCCCTCCACTTT
CDR3aa: CASSLSSASSYNSPLHF

d_gene: -
len: 17
v_gene: TRBV19
abundance: -
j_gene: TRBJ2-6
CDR3nt: TGTGCCAGTGGGCCTGGCCAGGGGAGGGCTGGGGCCAACGTCCTGACTTTC
CDR3aa: CASGPGQGRAGANVLTF

d_gene: TRBD1
len: 19
v_gene: TRBV4-2
abundance: -
j_gene: TRBJ2-1
CDR3nt: TGTGCCAGCACCCTGGCGGGGACAGGCCCTCAAGGGGCATTCAATGAGCAGTTCTTC
CDR3aa: CASTLAGTGPQGAFNEQFF

d_gene: -
len: 15
v_gene: TRBV5-1
abundance: once
j_gene: TRBJ2-2
CDR3nt: TGCGCCAGCAGCTTGGTGTCTGGGGACACCGGGGAGCTGTTTTTT
CDR3aa: CASSLVSGDTGELFF

d_gene: -
len: 14
v_gene: TRBV5-1
abundance: -
j_gene: TRBJ2-7
CDR3nt: TGCGCCAGCAGCTTAGAGACAGTCTCCTACGAGCAGTACTTC
CDR3aa: CASSLETVSYEQYF

d_gene: TRBD1
len: 15
v_gene: TRBV19
abundance: -
j_gene: TRBJ2-5
CDR3nt: TGTGCCAGTAACTCCAGGGGGCGAGGGCAAGAGACCCAGTACTTC
CDR3aa: CASNSRGRGQETQYF

d_gene: TRBD2
len: 13
v_gene: TRBV5-1
abundance: -
j_gene: TRBJ2-7
CDR3nt: TGCGCCAGCAGCTTGCCGGGAGGAGACGAGCAGTACTTC
CDR3aa: CASSLPGGDEQYF

d_gene: -
len: 13
v_gene: TRBV9
abundance: -
j_gene: TRBJ2-5
CDR3nt: TGTGCCAGCAGCGTAGACGGGGGTGAGACCCAGTACTTC
CDR3aa: CASSVDGGETQYF

d_gene: TRBD2
len: 17
v_gene: TRBV5-4
abundance: -
j_gene: TRBJ2-3
CDR3nt: TGTGCCAGCAGCCAGGGACTAGCGGTAGAGGGGGCAGATACGCAGTATTTT
CDR3aa: CASSQGLAVEGADTQYF

d_gene: TRBD2
len: 15
v_gene: TRBV28
abundance: -
j_gene: TRBJ2-7
CDR3nt: TGTGCCAGCAGTTGGAGGACTAGCGGGTACTACGAGCAGTACTTC
CDR3aa: CASSWRTSGYYEQYF

d_gene: -
len: 12
v_gene: TRBV30
abundance: few
j_gene: TRBJ1-1
CDR3nt: TGTGCCTGGAGTCGTAGTAGGACTGAAGCTTTCTTT
CDR3aa: CAWSRSRTEAFF

d_gene: TRBD2
len: 15
v_gene: TRBV28
abundance: -
j_gene: TRBJ2-3
CDR3nt: TGTGCCAGCAGTTTTCTAGCGGGGGGGGGCAATACGCAGTATTTT
CDR3aa: CASSFLAGGGNTQYF

d_gene: -
len: 11
v_gene: TRBV2
abundance: once
j_gene: TRBJ1-4
CDR3nt: TGTGCCAGCGTCCGGGGGGAAAAACTGTTTTTT
CDR3aa: CASVRGEKLFF

d_gene: TRBD2
len: 15
v_gene: TRBV18
abundance: once
j_gene: TRBJ2-1
CDR3nt: TGTGCCAGCTCACCAAGCGGGAGGGCCTGGAATGAGCAGTTCTTC
CDR3aa: CASSPSGRAWNEQFF

d_gene: -
len: 14
v_gene: TRBV11-3
abundance: -
j_gene: TRBJ2-3
CDR3nt: TGTGCCAGCAGCCGCGGCGAGGTCACAGATACGCAGTATTTT
CDR3aa: CASSRGEVTDTQYF

d_gene: -
len: 12
v_gene: TRBV2
abundance: -
j_gene: TRBJ1-1
CDR3nt: TGTGCCAGCGGGTTGGAAGTCCGGGGGGCTTTCTTT
CDR3aa: CASGLEVRGAFF

d_gene: -
len: 15
v_gene: TRBV6-5
abundance: -
j_gene: TRBJ2-1
CDR3nt: TGTGCCAGCAGTTACTCTCTGTCGATAGACAATGAGCAGTTCTTC
CDR3aa: CASSYSLSIDNEQFF

d_gene: TRBD2
len: 15
v_gene: TRBV18
abundance: -
j_gene: TRBJ2-5
CDR3nt: TGTGCCAGCTCACCACTAAAGCGGGGGTTGGAGACCCAGTACTTC
CDR3aa: CASSPLKRGLETQYF

d_gene: -
len: 14
v_gene: TRBV6-1
abundance: -
j_gene: TRBJ2-1
CDR3nt: TGTGCCAGCAGTCACATAATGGGGCGAAATGAGCAGTTCTTC
CDR3aa: CASSHIMGRNEQFF

d_gene: -
len: 14
v_gene: TRBV6-4
abundance: -
j_gene: TRBJ1-3
CDR3nt: TGTGCCAGCAGTGACGGTCGGACCGGAAACACCATATATTTT
CDR3aa: CASSDGRTGNTIYF

d_gene: -
len: 16
v_gene: TRBV7-6
abundance: -
j_gene: TRBJ2-1
CDR3nt: TGTGCCAGCAGCTCCTTGGACTACGTTGATCACAATGAGCAGTTCTTC
CDR3aa: CASSSLDYVDHNEQFF

d_gene: TRBD1
len: 16
v_gene: TRBV6-6
abundance: once
j_gene: TRBJ1-2
CDR3nt: TGTGCCAGCAGTTACTCAGCCTATGACAGGGGATATGGCTACACCTTC
CDR3aa: CASSYSAYDRGYGYTF

d_gene: -
len: 12
v_gene: TRBV5-1
abundance: -
j_gene: TRBJ2-7
CDR3nt: TGCGCCAGCAGCCTAGACAGGTTCGAGCAGTACTTC
CDR3aa: CASSLDRFEQYF

d_gene: TRBD2
len: 16
v_gene: TRBV28
abundance: -
j_gene: TRBJ2-7
CDR3nt: TGTGCCAGCAGTTTAGAACTAGCGGGAGGGGGTTACGAGCAGTACTTC
CDR3aa: CASSLELAGGGYEQYF

d_gene: TRBD1
len: 13
v_gene: TRBV6-1
abundance: -
j_gene: TRBJ1-2
CDR3nt: TGTGCCAGCGCTACAGGGGGCGGGTATGGCTACACCTTC
CDR3aa: CASATGGGYGYTF

d_gene: -
len: 13
v_gene: TRBV28
abundance: -
j_gene: TRBJ1-4
CDR3nt: TGTGCCAGCAGTTTAATGGGCAGCGGAAAACTGTTTTTT
CDR3aa: CASSLMGSGKLFF

d_gene: -
len: 15
v_gene: TRBV5-4
abundance: -
j_gene: TRBJ1-1
CDR3nt: TGTGCCAGCAGCTTGGGGGTTGTAGCGAACACTGAAGCTTTCTTT
CDR3aa: CASSLGVVANTEAFF

d_gene: -
len: 14
v_gene: TRBV15
abundance: -
j_gene: TRBJ2-1
CDR3nt: TGTGCCACCAGCAGAGCTGGGACGATAAATGAGCAGTTCTTC
CDR3aa: CATSRAGTINEQFF

d_gene: -
len: 16
v_gene: TRBV7-3
abundance: -
j_gene: TRBJ2-6
CDR3nt: TGTGCCAGCAGCTTAACTAGGGTCTCTGGGGCCAACGTCCTGACTTTC
CDR3aa: CASSLTRVSGANVLTF

d_gene: TRBD1
len: 14
v_gene: TRBV5-5
abundance: -
j_gene: TRBJ1-2
CDR3nt: TGTGCCAGCAGCGCTGGCACAGGGGTGGATGGCTACACCTTC
CDR3aa: CASSAGTGVDGYTF

d_gene: -
len: 17
v_gene: TRBV4-1
abundance: -
j_gene: TRBJ2-1
CDR3nt: TGCGCCAGCAGCCAATGGGATCGGCAGGGGAGGGACAATGAGCAGTTCTTC
CDR3aa: CASSQWDRQGRDNEQFF